This entry is about one T cell receptor beta chain. What it recognizes is unknown. This sample was included in a study of graft-versus-host responses after intestinal transplantation. Study-wide context: Recipients obtained multivisceral, liver-intestinal, or isolated intestinal transplants. The whole recipient group had anti-thymocyte globulin induction followed by tacrolimus and steroids for about three years. The study's findings and limits: Patients who carried graft-donor T cell macrochimerism also had high graft-versus-host to host-versus-graft clonal ratios in their allografts. Early after transplant, HvG declines were associated with peak levels of circulating GvH clones.

Data came from immunoSEQ multiplex PCR; TCRdb stores just in-frame clones and leaves some out. The sample gives about 19,000 clones, about four fifths of which show up once; 1.9% is in the top ten. This CDR3 has 14 amino acids. Trimming shortened V by 0 bases and J by 4 bases, and 10 bases separated the two germline ends. The germline gives CDR1 SGHRS, CDR2 YFSETQ. The sample consisted of PBMCs, taken 14 days after transplant. The sequence came from a human patient who received an intestinal transplant, so some T cells may come from the graft donor. The chain employs TRBV5-1 and TRBJ1-2; D might be TRBD1 (6 bases). The CDR3 protein is CASSLGQVVYGYTF. CDR3 nucleotides: TGCGCCAGCAGCTTGGGACAGGTCGTCTATGGCTACACCTTC. Full variable domain (rest looked up from reference TRBV5-1 and TRBJ1-2): KAGVTQTPRYLIKTRGQQVTLSCSPISGHRSVSWYQQTPGQGLQFLFEYFSETQRNKGNFPGRFSGRQFSNSRSEMNVSTLELGDSALYLCASSLGQVVYGYTFGSGTRLTVV.